This is a list of T cell receptor beta chains from one sample in a study of response to subunit inactivated influenza vaccine. Using its own MiXCR run on the RT-PCR reads, TCRdb lists one record per CDR3 protein. The sample has about 540,000 distinct CDR3 sequences, 20% to 25% seen once; the top ten hold about 2.8%. The data also belong to a second study, concerning T cells expressing NK-cell markers.

The sample here was CD4+ T cells sorted from PBMCs, taken 11 to 12 days after vaccination. All receptors derive from a man aged 50 or older who received an inactivated influenza vaccine. CDR3s include the opening cysteine and the closing phenylalanine or tryptophan. Each record gives: CDR3 protein, CDR3 DNA, clone size, J gene, D gene, V gene. A D gene is named only where the DNA matches it firmly. Not every row has a clone size; where given, it reads once, few, many or a size class.

CASSLNEGVRGTEAFF,TGTGCCAGCAGCTTAAACGAAGGGGTCAGGGGGACTGAAGCTTTCTTT,-,TRBJ1-1,TRBD1,TRBV7-8
CASSYSSGGFYNEQFF,TGTGCCAGCAGTTACTCAAGCGGGGGGTTCTACAATGAGCAGTTCTTC,few,TRBJ2-1,TRBD2,TRBV11-2
CASSAQTGRRALQETQYF,TGTGCCAGCAGCGCGCAGACAGGGCGCAGGGCGCTACAAGAGACCCAGTACTTC,many,TRBJ2-5,TRBD1,TRBV13
CASSPQAYEQYF,TGTGCCAGCAGCCCACAGGCCTACGAGCAGTACTTC,few,TRBJ2-7,-,TRBV12-3/TRBV12-4
CASSASPQETQYF,TGTGCCAGTAGTGCTAGCCCTCAAGAGACCCAGTACTTC,few,TRBJ2-5,-,TRBV19
CASSFSGGAYEQYF,TGTGCCAGCAGCTTTAGCGGGGGTGCCTACGAGCAGTACTTC,many,TRBJ2-7,TRBD2,TRBV12-3/TRBV12-4
CASRGRERSETQYF,TGTGCCAGCAGAGGGCGGGAGAGGAGTGAGACCCAGTACTTC,-,TRBJ2-5,TRBD2,TRBV28
CASSERTEFGTQYF,TGTGCCAGCAGTGAACGGACGGAGTTCGGGACCCAGTACTTC,few,TRBJ2-5,-,TRBV25-1
CAWSVLNEQFF,TGTGCCTGGAGTGTACTAAATGAGCAGTTCTTC,-,TRBJ2-1,-,TRBV30
CASRLGGAQAGELFF,TGTGCCAGCAGACTCGGGGGGGCCCAAGCCGGGGAGCTGTTTTTT,-,TRBJ2-2,TRBD2,TRBV12-3/TRBV12-4
CASSLDVHGQSTDTQYF,TGCGCCAGCAGCTTGGACGTCCACGGACAAAGCACAGATACGCAGTATTTT,few,TRBJ2-3,-,TRBV5-1
CASSGGAAQPQHF,TGTGCCAGCAGTGGTGGGGCGGCTCAGCCCCAGCATTTT,-,TRBJ1-5,-,TRBV6-1
CASSPLAGRGTDTQYF,TGTGCCAGCAGCCCCTTAGCGGGGAGGGGCACAGATACGCAGTATTTT,-,TRBJ2-3,TRBD2,TRBV12-3/TRBV12-4
CASSGTSGGTDTQYF,TGTGCCAGCAGTGGCACTAGCGGGGGCACAGATACGCAGTATTTT,-,TRBJ2-3,TRBD2,TRBV6-2/TRBV6-3
CSAAGLAAQETQYF,TGCAGTGCTGCGGGACTAGCGGCCCAAGAGACCCAGTACTTC,-,TRBJ2-5,TRBD2,TRBV20-1
CATDAGRSNTEAFF,TGTGCCACCGACGCTGGACGGTCGAACACTGAAGCTTTCTTT,-,TRBJ1-1,-,TRBV10-3
CASSSISGRAYNEQFF,TGCGCCAGCAGCTCAATTAGCGGGAGGGCCTACAATGAGCAGTTCTTC,-,TRBJ2-1,TRBD2,TRBV5-1
CASSYGDSNQPQHF,TGTGCCAGCAGTTACGGTGATAGCAATCAGCCCCAGCATTTT,few,TRBJ1-5,-,TRBV6-5
CATSGPQGTEAFF,TGTGCCACGTCGGGCCCCCAAGGGACTGAAGCTTTCTTT,-,TRBJ1-1,-,TRBV24-1
CASSPYTNSGANVLTF,TGTGCCAGCAGTCCATACACAAACTCTGGGGCCAACGTCCTGACTTTC,many,TRBJ2-6,-,TRBV27
CASSPGQGAFNTQYF,TGTGCCAGCAGCCCCGGACAGGGGGCGTTCAATACGCAGTATTTT,-,TRBJ2-3,TRBD1,TRBV7-2
CASSRSDTNSNQPQHF,TGTGCCAGCAGCAGATCAGACACAAATAGCAATCAGCCCCAGCATTTT,many,TRBJ1-5,-,TRBV5-6
CASSPTRGDTQYF,TGTGCCAGCAGCCCGACCAGGGGAGATACGCAGTATTTT,-,TRBJ2-3,-,TRBV7-2
CASSQTGEEKLFF,TGCGCCAGCAGCCAGACAGGGGAGGAAAAACTGTTTTTT,-,TRBJ1-4,TRBD1,TRBV5-1
CASSFNSGGYTF,TGTGCCAGCAGCTTCAATTCAGGTGGCTACACCTTC,-,TRBJ1-2,-,TRBV5-5
CASSQDRWGPRSQPQHF,TGCGCCAGCAGCCAAGACAGGTGGGGGCCCCGAAGTCAGCCCCAGCATTTT,few,TRBJ1-5,-,TRBV4-3
CASSHTSNLAKNIQYF,TGCGCCAGCAGCCATACTAGCAACCTAGCCAAAAACATTCAGTACTTC,many,TRBJ2-4,-,TRBV4-3
CASSRVYEQYF,TGTGCCAGCAGTAGGGTCTACGAGCAGTACTTC,few,TRBJ2-7,-,TRBV12-3/TRBV12-4
CASSSTGQGQETQYF,TGTGCCAGCAGCTCCACGGGACAGGGTCAAGAGACCCAGTACTTC,few,TRBJ2-5,TRBD1,TRBV7-2
CASSKPPGLFHDTQYF,TGTGCCAGCAGCAAACCCCCGGGACTATTTCATGATACGCAGTATTTT,-,TRBJ2-3,-,TRBV21-1
CSARQGTRRGGNEQFF,TGCAGTGCTAGGCAAGGGACTCGGAGGGGTGGCAATGAGCAGTTCTTC,-,TRBJ2-1,-,TRBV20-1
CASSSIGGPYEQYF,TGTGCCAGCAGTTCTATAGGGGGACCCTACGAGCAGTACTTC,few,TRBJ2-7,-,TRBV6-2/TRBV6-3
CASSQDRGGPDTQYF,TGCGCCAGCAGCCAGGATCGGGGAGGTCCAGATACGCAGTATTTT,few,TRBJ2-3,-,TRBV4-3
CASNDRGPSTDTQYF,TGTGCCAGCAATGACAGGGGGCCTAGCACAGATACGCAGTATTTT,few,TRBJ2-3,TRBD1,TRBV6-1
CATSDFGTGHNEQFF,TGTGCCACCAGTGATTTCGGGACAGGGCACAATGAGCAGTTCTTC,-,TRBJ2-1,TRBD1,TRBV24-1
CASSSLGLAGVETQYF,TGTGCCAGCAGCTCGCTAGGACTAGCGGGGGTAGAGACCCAGTACTTC,-,TRBJ2-5,TRBD2,TRBV7-2
CASSEPPGLAGGDEQFF,TGCGCCAGCAGCGAACCTCCGGGACTAGCGGGAGGGGATGAGCAGTTCTTC,few,TRBJ2-1,TRBD2,TRBV5-1
CASDVTGGYGYTF,TGTGCCAGCGACGTCACAGGGGGCTATGGCTACACCTTC,-,TRBJ1-2,TRBD1,TRBV28
CASSFDRETQYF,TGTGCCAGCAGTTTCGATCGGGAGACCCAGTACTTC,-,TRBJ2-5,-,TRBV12-3/TRBV12-4
CSVLGPGYEQYF,TGCAGCGTTTTGGGGCCCGGATACGAGCAGTACTTC,few,TRBJ2-7,-,TRBV29-1
CASSLGQGREKLFF,TGTGCCAGCAGTTTGGGACAGGGTCGTGAAAAACTGTTTTTT,few,TRBJ1-4,TRBD1,TRBV12-3/TRBV12-4
CASSLALSEQYF,TGTGCCAGCAGCTTAGCGCTAAGCGAGCAGTACTTC,-,TRBJ2-7,-,TRBV7-9
CATSSDQETQYF,TGTGCCACCAGCAGTGACCAAGAGACCCAGTACTTC,-,TRBJ2-5,-,TRBV15
CASSLALNEQYF,TGCGCCAGCAGCTTGGCCCTGAACGAGCAGTACTTC,-,TRBJ2-7,-,TRBV5-1
CASSVSFGDTGELFF,TGTGCCAGCAGCGTCTCTTTTGGGGACACCGGGGAGCTGTTTTTT,-,TRBJ2-2,-,TRBV9
CASSFRQMMTNSPLHF,TGTGCCAGCAGCTTCAGACAGATGATGACCAATTCACCCCTCCACTTT,once,TRBJ1-6,-,TRBV6-1
CASRTPSGQINEQYF,TGTGCCAGCCGGACACCATCGGGACAAATCAACGAGCAGTACTTC,few,TRBJ2-7,-,TRBV6-2/TRBV6-3
CASGRGSGGELFF,TGTGCCAGCGGGCGGGGTTCTGGCGGGGAGCTGTTTTTT,-,TRBJ2-2,-,TRBV27
CSAPPAAGVINEQFF,TGCAGTGCTCCACCGGCAGCGGGAGTGATTAATGAGCAGTTCTTC,many,TRBJ2-1,TRBD2,TRBV20-1
CSAPRTVSNSPLHF,TGCAGTGCTCCTAGGACGGTGAGCAATTCACCCCTCCACTTT,-,TRBJ1-6,-,TRBV20-1
CASSTTTGPYNSPLHF,TGTGCCAGCAGTACGACGACAGGACCCTATAATTCACCCCTCCACTTT,-,TRBJ1-6,-,TRBV6-1
CSNGGARDTQYF,TGCAGTAACGGGGGGGCCCGAGATACGCAGTATTTT,-,TRBJ2-3,TRBD2,TRBV20-1
CATSDLRSTDTQYF,TGTGCCACCAGTGATTTGAGGTCGACAGATACGCAGTATTTT,-,TRBJ2-3,-,TRBV24-1
CASSQDRIGQYF,TGTGCCAGCAGCCAGGACAGGATAGGGCAGTACTTC,-,TRBJ2-7,TRBD1,TRBV6-5
CASNEGRNTGELFF,TGTGCCAGCAACGAGGGGCGGAACACCGGGGAGCTGTTTTTT,-,TRBJ2-2,-,TRBV2